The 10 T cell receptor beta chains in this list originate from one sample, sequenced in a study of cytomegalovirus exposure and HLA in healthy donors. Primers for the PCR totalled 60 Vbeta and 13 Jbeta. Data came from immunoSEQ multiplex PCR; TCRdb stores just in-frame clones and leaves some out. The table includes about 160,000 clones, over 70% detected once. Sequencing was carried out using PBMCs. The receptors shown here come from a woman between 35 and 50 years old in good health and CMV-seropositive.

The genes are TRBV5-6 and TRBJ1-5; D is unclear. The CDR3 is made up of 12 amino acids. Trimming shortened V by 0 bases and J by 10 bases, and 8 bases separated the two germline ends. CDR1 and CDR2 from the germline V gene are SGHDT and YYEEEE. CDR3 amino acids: CASSLVAGPQHF. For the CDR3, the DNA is TGTGCCAGCAGCTTGGTCGCAGGTCCCCAGCATTTT.

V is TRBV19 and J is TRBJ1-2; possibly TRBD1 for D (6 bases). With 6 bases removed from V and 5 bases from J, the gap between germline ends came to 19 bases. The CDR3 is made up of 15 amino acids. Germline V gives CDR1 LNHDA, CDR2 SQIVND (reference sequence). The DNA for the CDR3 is TGTGCCAGTAGCCTCGACAGGCAGGGTATTTATGGCTACACCTTC. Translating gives CASSLDRQGIYGYTF.

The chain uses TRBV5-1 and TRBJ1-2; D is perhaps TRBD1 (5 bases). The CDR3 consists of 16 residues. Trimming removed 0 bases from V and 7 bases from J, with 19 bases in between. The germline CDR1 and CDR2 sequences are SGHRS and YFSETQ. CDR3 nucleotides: TGCGCCAGCAGCTTGGACTCAGGGCTTCCCCCTCTTGGCTACACCTTC. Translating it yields CASSLDSGLPPLGYTF.

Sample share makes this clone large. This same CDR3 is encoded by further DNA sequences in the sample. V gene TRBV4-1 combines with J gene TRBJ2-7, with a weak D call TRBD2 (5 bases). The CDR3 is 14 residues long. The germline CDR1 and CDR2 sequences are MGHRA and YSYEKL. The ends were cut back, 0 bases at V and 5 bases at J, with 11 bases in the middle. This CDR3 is CASSQDRLADEQYF. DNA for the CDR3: TGCGCCAGCAGCCAAGATAGGCTAGCCGACGAGCAGTACTTC.

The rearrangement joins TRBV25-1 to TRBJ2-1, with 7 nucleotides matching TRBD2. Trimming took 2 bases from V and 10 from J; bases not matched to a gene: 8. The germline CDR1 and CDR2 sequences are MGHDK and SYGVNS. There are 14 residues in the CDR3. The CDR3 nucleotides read TGTGCCAGCAGTGAAAATCGGGGGGTTGAGGAGCAGTTCTTC. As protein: CASSENRGVEEQFF.

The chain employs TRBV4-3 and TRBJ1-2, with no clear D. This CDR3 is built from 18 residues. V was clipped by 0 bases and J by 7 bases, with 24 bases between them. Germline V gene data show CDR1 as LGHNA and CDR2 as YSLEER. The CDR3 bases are TGCGCCAGCAGCCAAGATCTCGTAGACCTTCTGGGAGGGTCTGGCTACACCTTC. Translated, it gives CASSQDLVDLLGGSGYTF.

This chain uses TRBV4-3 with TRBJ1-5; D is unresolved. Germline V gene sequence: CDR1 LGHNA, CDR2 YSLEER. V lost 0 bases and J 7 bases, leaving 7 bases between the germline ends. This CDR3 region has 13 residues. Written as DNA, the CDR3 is TGCGCCAGCAGCCAAGAGCGGGGACAGCCCCAGCATTTT. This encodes CASSQERGQPQHF.

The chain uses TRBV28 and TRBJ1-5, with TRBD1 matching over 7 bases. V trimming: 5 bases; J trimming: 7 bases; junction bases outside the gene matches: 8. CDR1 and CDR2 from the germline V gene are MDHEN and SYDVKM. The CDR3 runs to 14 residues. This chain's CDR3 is CASSRQGQRQPQHF. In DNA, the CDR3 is TGTGCCAGCAGTCGACAGGGTCAGCGCCAGCCCCAGCATTTT.

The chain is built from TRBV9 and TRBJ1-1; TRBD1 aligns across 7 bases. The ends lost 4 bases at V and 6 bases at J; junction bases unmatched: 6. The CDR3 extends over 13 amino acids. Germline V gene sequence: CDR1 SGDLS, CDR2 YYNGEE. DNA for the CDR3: TGTGCCAGCAGCCCCCGACAGGGCGCTGAAGCTTTCTTT. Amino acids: CASSPRQGAEAFF.

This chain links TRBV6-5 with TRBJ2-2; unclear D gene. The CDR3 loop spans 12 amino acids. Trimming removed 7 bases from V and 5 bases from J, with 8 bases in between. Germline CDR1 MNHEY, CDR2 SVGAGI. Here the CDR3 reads CASTRPTGELFF. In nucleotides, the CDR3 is TGTGCCAGCACGCGGCCGACCGGGGAGCTGTTTTTT.